These 18 T cell receptor beta chains originate from one sample sequenced in a study of T cell clonality in common variable immunodeficiency (dated by TCRdb to between 2015 and 2016). Libraries were prepared through the immunoSEQ multiplex PCR assay. In TCRdb, the immuneACCESS table is reduced to in-frame sequences with V and J assigned. These tables do not hold every clone; where another copy was compared, an unresolved V gene accounts for under half, and the others remain unexplained. The data for this sample show about 43,000 clones, each detected more than once. The ten largest account for 2.1% of the sample. The sample taken for sequencing was peripheral blood mononuclear cells. The receptors shown here come from a person aged 18-70 years in good health.

This clone was seen more than once but under ten times. Coverage ceases 3 residues before the CDR3 finishes, and the germline J gene fills in the end. The rearrangement joins TRBV7-8 to TRBJ2-1; the match to TRBD2 covers 13 bases. V lost 3 bases, J lost 3 bases, and 5 bases stayed unmatched. The CDR3 consists of 17 residues. Germline CDR1 reads SGHVS; CDR2 reads FQNEAQ. This CDR3 is CASSLTSGGSNYNEQFF. The CDR3 DNA, read in part, is TGTGCCAGCAGCTTGACTAGCGGGGGGTCCAACTACAATGAG.

This clone was counted many times. The read terminates 3 residues ahead of where the CDR3 ends, so the germline J gene completes it. V usage is TRBV18 and J usage is TRBJ2-2, with 8 bases aligning to TRBD1. The CDR3 covers 15 residues. Germline V gene sequence: CDR1 KGHSH, CDR2 LQKENI. The junction had 2 bases not matched to a gene; V was cut back by 5 bases and J by 0 bases. CDR3 DNA (partial): TGTGCCAGCTCAAAGGGACAGGCGAACACCGGGGAG. This encodes CASSKGQANTGE. The CDR3 as a whole reads CASSKGQANTGELFF.

Concerning this clone itself: From the germline J gene comes the end of the CDR3, since the read stops 3 residues before it. The chain combines TRBV25-1 with TRBJ2-5; 7 bases are shared with TRBD1. This CDR3 spans 15 amino acids. Losses at the gene ends were 1 base for V and 5 bases for J; bases not matched to a gene: 7. Germline loops: CDR1 MGHDK, CDR2 SYGVNS. The CDR3 bases that were read are TGTGCCAGCAGTGAATCCTTAGGGGGCGGGGAGACC. Protein product: CASSESLGGGET. Given in full, the CDR3 is CASSESLGGGETQYF.

This clone was detected many times. The CDR3 extends 3 residues past the end of the read, so its final part is completed from the germline J gene. The V gene is TRBV5-4, the J gene TRBJ1-2, with a possible D match to TRBD1 (6 bases). The CDR3 has 14 residues. Looked up from germline, CDR1 is SGHNT and CDR2 is YYREEE (reference sequence). Trimming left V 0 bases short and J 4 bases short, with 10 bases between. Incomplete CDR3 DNA: TGTGCCAGCAGCTTGGACGGACAGTTCTATGGC. Encoded protein: CASSLDGQFYG. The full CDR3 sequence reads CASSLDGQFYGYTF.

This clone was recorded many times. At one boundary the junction diverges from the germline segment, which might be a read error. The DNA read from the CDR3 is TGCGCCAGCAGCCTAGGGCATAACAGGGATGAAAAG. Protein sequence: CASSLGHNRDEK. The CDR3, in full, reads CASSLGHNRDEKLFF. V is TRBV4-2 and J is TRBJ2-2, with TRBD1 as a possible D gene (6 bases). The read is 3 residues too short to cover the CDR3 end, so that end is filled in from the germline J gene. Germline CDR1 and CDR2: LGHNA and YNFKEQ. The length of the CDR3 is 15 residues.

This clone showed up many times. The read ends 3 residues shy of where the CDR3 ends; the end is completed using the germline J gene. The chain recombines TRBV5-1 with TRBJ1-6; D is possibly TRBD1 (6 bases). CDR1 is SGHRS and CDR2 is YFSETQ in the germline V gene. This CDR3 is 15 amino acids long. The V end was cut by 5 bases, the J end by 5 bases, with 14 bases between. The CDR3 bases that were read are TGCGCCAGCAGACAGGGAACCCTTCATAATTCACCC. Translated, it gives CASRQGTLHNSP. The full CDR3 reads CASRQGTLHNSPLHF. Looking up the rest from reference TRBV5-1 and TRBJ1-6 gives the full variable domain: KAGVTQTPRYLIKTRGQQVTLSCSPISGHRSVSWYQQTPGQGLQFLFEYFSETQRNKGNFPGRFSGRQFSNSRSEMNVSTLELGDSALYLCASRQGTLHNSPLHFGNGTRLTVT.

This clone has ten or more counts. The read gets to within 3 residues of the CDR3 end, and the germline J gene fills in the rest. J is TRBJ2-7 and V is TRBV5-1; unclear D gene. Deletions cut 0 bases from V and 0 bases from J, with 10 bases between. Germline-derived CDR1 and CDR2 are SGHRS and YFSETQ. The CDR3 is made up of 15 amino acids. Partial CDR3 DNA: TGCGCCAGCAGCTTGGCCGTAGGCGGCTCCTACGAG. Its protein is CASSLAVGGSYE. The full CDR3 protein is CASSLAVGGSYEQYF.

This clone was observed many times. The read gets to within 3 residues of the CDR3 end, and the germline J gene fills in the rest. The chain couples TRBV5-1 to TRBJ1-1; D is possibly TRBD1 (5 bases). V lost 0 bases and J lost 1, with 13 bases in between. Per the germline V gene, CDR1 is SGHRS and CDR2 is YFSETQ. This CDR3 comprises 16 residues. CDR3 region: CASSLGQGNTNTEAFF. The CDR3 DNA, read in part, is TGCGCCAGCAGCTTGGGGCAGGGAAACACGAACACTGAA.

Concerning this clone itself: The read halts 3 residues ahead of the CDR3 end, with the missing end drawn from the germline J gene. This rearrangement joins TRBV19 to TRBJ2-2; 8 nucleotides align to TRBD1. CDR3 size: 14 residues. Germline V gene lookup returns CDR1 LNHDA and CDR2 SQIVND (reference sequence). The chain's CDR3 is CASRGQGYNEKLFF. The DNA read from the CDR3 is TGTGCCAGCCGCGGACAGGGTTATAATGAAAAG.

This clone was detected only a few times. With the read ending 3 residues before the CDR3 end, the germline J gene is used to fill in that end. The rearrangement links TRBV11-2 to TRBJ1-2, with 7 bases lining up with TRBD1. This CDR3 is built from 13 residues. Germline V CDR1 and CDR2: SGHAT, FQNNGV. The sequenced part of the CDR3 DNA is TGTGCCAGCAGCCCCGGGGACAGTTGGGGC. Translating it yields CASSPGDSWG. In full, the CDR3 reads CASSPGDSWGYTF.

This clone was detected many times. Read coverage stops 3 residues before the CDR3 terminus; the germline J gene supplies the remainder. The gene calls are TRBV5-4 and TRBJ2-5, with TRBD1 matching over 7 bases. CDR1 and CDR2 from the germline V gene are SGHNT and YYREEE (reference sequence). V was pared by 4 bases and J by 0 bases, with 6 bases of the junction left unmatched. The CDR3 has 15 amino acids. CDR3 DNA, as far as it was read: TGTGCCAGCAGCACCGGGACAGAATACCAAGAGACC. This encodes CASSTGTEYQET. The whole CDR3 sequence reads CASSTGTEYQETQYF.

This clone was recorded many times. The read terminates 3 residues before the CDR3 end, so the remaining end is supplied by the germline J gene. The chain joins TRBV5-5 to TRBJ1-1; TRBD1 is a possible D gene (5 bases). Germline-derived CDR1 and CDR2 are SGHKS and YYEKEE (reference sequence). The length of the CDR3 is 13 residues. Trimming cost V 1 base and J 2 bases, with 6 bases left between them. The part of the CDR3 DNA that was read is TGTGCCAGCAGCTTGCAGGGAAACACTGAA. As protein: CASSLQGNTE. The full CDR3 protein is CASSLQGNTEAFF.

This clone was seen ten or more times. The read is 3 residues too short to cover the CDR3 end, so that end is filled in from the germline J gene. The V and J genes are TRBV5-5 and TRBJ1-1, with 9 bases matching TRBD1. Unmatched junction bases numbered 4, after V lost 0 bases and J lost 4 bases. The CDR3 runs to 15 residues. The germline CDR1 and CDR2 sequences are SGHKS and YYEKEE (reference sequence). The covered CDR3 bases are TGTGCCAGCAGCTTGGGGACAGGGGTAGGCACTGAA. It translates to CASSLGTGVGTE. The CDR3 as a whole reads CASSLGTGVGTEAFF.

This clone has only a few counts. The read terminates 3 residues ahead of where the CDR3 ends, so the germline J gene completes it. The chain couples TRBV19 to TRBJ1-2, with unresolved D. Trimming took 5 bases from V and 2 from J, leaving 6 bases between them. The CDR3 covers 12 residues. The germline V gene has CDR1 LNHDA and CDR2 SQIVND (reference sequence). CDR3 loop: CASSPQNYGYTF. The DNA read from the CDR3 is TGTGCCAGTAGTCCCCAGAACTATGGC.

In regard to this clone: The observed sequence ends 3 residues before the CDR3 terminus, with the missing tail filled in from the germline J gene. This sequence joins TRBV2 and TRBJ2-7, with 10 nucleotides matching TRBD2. Losses at the gene ends were 8 bases for V and 5 bases for J; bases not matched to a gene: 9. The CDR3 has 14 amino acids. The germline CDR1 and CDR2 sequences are SNHLY and FYNNEI. CDR3 DNA, as far as it was read: TGTGCCAGCCGGCGGGGGCTAGCGGGGGACGAG. Encoded protein: CASRRGLAGDE. The full CDR3 protein reads CASRRGLAGDEQYF. The full variable domain, rest sourced from reference TRBV2 and TRBJ2-7, is EPEVTQTPSHQVTQMGQEVILRCVPISNHLYFYWYRQILGQKVEFLVSFYNNEISEKSEIFDDQFSVERPDGSNFTLKIRSTKLEDSAMYFCASRRGLAGDEQYFGPGTRLTVT.

Many counts were recorded for this clone. The CDR3 goes on 3 residues after the read ends, and that part is filled in from the germline J gene. The chain uses TRBV6-4 and TRBJ2-4; 12 nucleotides agree with TRBD1. This CDR3 contains 17 residues. Germline trimming cut 1 base from V and 0 bases from J; bases unmatched to any gene: 1. Germline V gives CDR1 MRHNA, CDR2 SNTAGT. This CDR3 reads CASSDWDRGQAKNIQYF. The part of the CDR3 DNA that was read is TGTGCCAGCAGTGACTGGGACAGGGGGCAAGCCAAAAACATT.

This clone appeared many times. The CDR3 extends 3 residues past the end of the read, so its final part is completed from the germline J gene. V usage is TRBV20-1 and J usage is TRBJ1-5; 9 bases align to TRBD1. Germline CDR1 is DFQATT and CDR2 is SNEGSKA (reference sequence). The CDR3 contains 15 residues. V was pared by 6 bases and J by 4 bases, with 10 bases of the junction left unmatched. The DNA read from the CDR3 is TGCAGTGCGCGCTCGGGGGGGACAGGGAATCAGCCC. It translates to CSARSGGTGNQP. The entire CDR3 reads CSARSGGTGNQPQHF.

This clone was observed many times. The read ends 3 residues before the CDR3 terminus; that terminus is restored from the germline J gene. The chain joins TRBV5-1 to TRBJ2-7; TRBD1 matches 8 bases. The CDR3 has 15 residues. V gave up 0 bases and J gave up 0 bases; unmatched junction bases: 2. Germline-derived CDR1 and CDR2 are SGHRS and YFSETQ. CDR3 residues: CASSLDQGASYEQYF. CDR3 DNA (partial): TGCGCCAGCAGCTTGGACCAGGGGGCCTCCTACGAG.